The next 26 T cell receptor beta chains were all read from a single sample in a study of CD8+ T cells in alopecia areata. Treatment defined: oral pan-JAK inhibitor, 5-10 mg twice daily. It was cDNA, reverse transcribed from extracted RNA, that served as the sequencing template. The repertoire was sequenced with immunoSEQ multiplex PCR; TCRdb's copy has only in-frame clones and lacks some. The top ten clones hold approximately 0.91% of a sample with 150,000 or so clones, under 70% of them seen once. Source: CD4+ T cells sorted from blood, taken at week 4, from a patient treated with tofacitinib. Receptors originate from a human donor with alopecia areata.

This chain connects TRBV6-6 to TRBJ2-2; the D is unclear. The CDR3 spans 14 residues. The ends were cut back, 6 bases at V and 3 bases at J, with 11 bases in the middle. Germline CDR1 and CDR2: MNHNY and SVGAGI (reference sequence). The CDR3 region is CASSPRLDTGELFF. The CDR3 coding sequence is TGTGCCAGCAGCCCCAGGTTGGACACCGGGGAGCTGTTTTTT.

The chain uses TRBV2 and TRBJ1-4; 7 bases agree with TRBD1. V was clipped by 9 bases and J by 1 base; unmatched bases: 2. The CDR3 is 13 amino acids. Germline CDR1 reads SNHLY; CDR2 reads FYNNEI. For the CDR3, the DNA is TGTGCCAGTACAGGGGTAACTAATGAAAAACTGTTTTTT. Its protein is CASTGVTNEKLFF.

This clone was observed a handful of times. V gene TRBV2 combines with J gene TRBJ1-2; 7 bases fit TRBD1. There are 12 residues in the CDR3. Trimming removed 4 bases from V and 6 bases from J; junction bases left unmatched: 2. From germline, CDR1 is SNHLY and CDR2 FYNNEI. The CDR3 DNA reads as TGTGCCAGCAGTGGGGACAGCGATGGCTACACCTTC. Translated, it gives CASSGDSDGYTF.

CDR3 loop: CASSPTGWQTYEQYF. In DNA, the CDR3 is TGTGCCAGCAGCCCCACGGGATGGCAGACCTACGAGCAGTACTTC. The chain couples TRBV6-6 to TRBJ2-7; D may be TRBD2 (5 bases). CDR1 and CDR2 (germline): MNHNY, SVGAGI (reference sequence). The CDR3 sequence is 15 residues long. The germline V and J ends were trimmed by 6 bases and 2 bases, with 17 bases remaining between them.

The chain joins TRBV23-1 to TRBJ2-7; 7 bases are a match to TRBD1. TRBV23-1 is sorted into the ORF group, with uncertain function. The V segment lost 0 bases and the J segment 2 bases; nucleotides outside the gene matches: 10. CDR3 size: 17 residues. DNA for the CDR3: TGCGCCAGCAGTCAATCGGCATCACAGGGGCGAACCTACGAGCAGTACTTC. It codes for CASSQSASQGRTYEQYF.

In the case of this clone: The same CDR3 also results from other DNA sequences found in this sample. The rearrangement links TRBV29-1 to TRBJ1-6, with 9 positions matching TRBD1. The CDR3 totals 13 residues. After removal of 6 bases from V and 8 bases from J, the junction contained 5 bases not matched to a gene. Germline-derived CDR1 and CDR2 are SQVTM and ANQGSEA. The chain's CDR3 is CSVRTGVDSPLHF. In DNA form, the CDR3 reads TGCAGCGTCAGGACAGGGGTGGATTCACCCCTCCACTTT.

This clone came up once. CDR3 protein: CAWRSLLAKNIQYF. DNA of the CDR3: TGTGCCTGGAGATCCCTACTAGCCAAAAACATTCAGTACTTC. The chain uses TRBV30 and TRBJ2-4, with D unclear. V lost 3 bases and J 0 bases, leaving 9 bases between the germline ends. Germline V gene lookup returns CDR1 GTSNPN and CDR2 SVGIG (reference sequence). The CDR3 contains 14 residues. The complete variable domain, with remaining parts taken from reference TRBV30 and TRBJ2-4, reads SQTIHQWPATLVQPVGSPLSLECTVEGTSNPNLYWYRQAAGRGLQLLFYSVGIGQISSEVPQNLSASRPQDRQFILSSKKLLLSDSGFYLCAWRSLLAKNIQYFGAGTRLSVL.

V and J are TRBV7-9 and TRBJ2-2; weak D call: TRBD2 (6 bases). The CDR3 totals 16 residues. The germline V and J ends were trimmed by 5 bases and 2 bases, with 15 bases remaining between them. Germline loops: CDR1 SEHNR, CDR2 FQNEAQ (reference sequence). The chain's CDR3 is CASSRIRGTNTGELFF. CDR3 in DNA: TGTGCCAGCAGCCGAATACGGGGGACTAACACCGGGGAGCTGTTTTTT.

The chain couples TRBV7-9 to TRBJ2-7, with 7 bases lining up with TRBD1. The trim removed 5 bases at V and 3 bases at J, leaving 7 bases unmatched. The CDR3 covers 14 residues. CDR1 is SEHNR, CDR2 FQNEAQ, per germline (reference sequence). For the CDR3, the DNA is TGTGCCAGCAGCGTGACAGGGTCCCTCTACGAGCAGTACTTC. Its translation is CASSVTGSLYEQYF.

V gene TRBV29-1 combines with J gene TRBJ1-5, with D hard to call. V lost 7 bases to trimming and J lost 0 bases, with 16 bases between them. Germline CDR1 is SQVTM and CDR2 is ANQGSEA. CDR3 length: 15 residues. The CDR3 DNA reads TGCAGCGCTAGTGAGGGTGTTAATAGCAATCAGCCCCAGCATTTT. Protein product: CSASEGVNSNQPQHF.

This clone was seen just once. The V call is TRBV6-5, the J call TRBJ1-6, with 7 bases aligning to TRBD1. The CDR3 has 14 residues. In germline, CDR1 is MNHEY, CDR2 SVGAGI. The V gene end was trimmed by 6 bases and the J gene end by 10 bases; junction bases not matched to a gene: 9. The CDR3 nucleotides read TGTGCCAGCAGAAACAGGGGAATAGGATCACCCCTCCACTTT. This encodes CASRNRGIGSPLHF.

The V gene is TRBV20-1, the J gene TRBJ1-4, with D uncertain. Germline V gives CDR1 DFQATT, CDR2 SNEGSKA (reference sequence). Deletions cut 3 bases from V and 7 bases from J, with 6 bases between. CDR3 length equals 11 residues. In DNA, the CDR3 is TGCAGTGCTAGGCAAGGTGAAAAACTGTTTTTT. This gives the protein CSARQGEKLFF.

This clone occurred many times. V and J are TRBV5-1 and TRBJ2-2; D is unclear. Germline CDR1 reads SGHRS; CDR2 reads YFSETQ. The CDR3 consists of 13 residues. The V end lost 3 bases, the J end lost 7 bases, and 10 bases lay between the germline ends. Here the CDR3 DNA reads TGCGCCAGCAGCTCGGCCGATTACGGGGAGCTGTTTTTT. This translates into CASSSADYGELFF.

V gene TRBV5-1 combines with J gene TRBJ2-2; 7 nucleotides agree with TRBD2. The CDR3 is 13 residues long. Germline CDR1 and CDR2: SGHRS and YFSETQ. Trimming took 3 bases from V and 6 from J; bases not matched to a gene: 2. The CDR3 DNA reads as TGCGCCAGCAGCTCAGCGGGGTCCGGGGAGCTGTTTTTT. Protein product: CASSSAGSGELFF.

The chain employs TRBV7-6 and TRBJ1-1; tentatively, D is TRBD1 (6 bases). V shed 3 bases and J shed 1 base, with 9 bases lying between them. CDR1 and CDR2 from the germline V gene are SGHVS and FNYEAQ. The length of the CDR3 is 14 residues. CDR3 nucleotides: TGTGCCAGCAGCTTGGGACACTCGAACACTGAAGCTTTCTTT. Protein sequence: CASSLGHSNTEAFF. The full variable domain, its missing parts supplied by reference TRBV7-6 and TRBJ1-1, is GAGVSQSPRYKVTKRGQDVALRCDPISGHVSLYWYRQALGQGPEFLTYFNYEAQQDKSGLPNDRFSAERPEGSISTLTIQRTEQRDSAMYRCASSLGHSNTEAFFGQGTRLTVV.

The chain employs TRBV7-3 and TRBJ1-6; D unclear. In germline, CDR1 is SGHTA, CDR2 FQGTGA. The CDR3 is 14 residues long. The V gene lost 2 bases and the J gene lost 7 bases, with 9 bases spanning the gap. The CDR3 is CASSLQGRNSPLHF. The CDR3 bases are TGTGCCAGCAGCTTACAAGGGCGGAATTCACCCCTCCACTTT.

The chain couples TRBV9 to TRBJ2-3, with 11 bases aligning to TRBD2. Germline CDR1 and CDR2: SGDLS and YYNGEE. Unmatched junction bases numbered 3, after V lost 2 bases and J lost 4 bases. CDR3 length: 15 amino acids. The CDR3: CASSVLAGGADTQYF. CDR3 nucleotides: TGTGCCAGCAGCGTGCTAGCGGGGGGCGCAGATACGCAGTATTTT.

This chain joins TRBV6-1 and TRBJ2-7, with D unresolved. Germline CDR1 is MNHNS and CDR2 is SASEGT. V lost 5 bases to trimming and J lost 2 bases, with 13 bases between them. The CDR3 has 14 residues. CDR3 in DNA: TGTGCCAGCAGTCTTTCCCCGGCCCCCTACGAGCAGTACTTC. This sequence encodes CASSLSPAPYEQYF.

This chain joins TRBV4-2 and TRBJ1-6; no reliable D call. V was clipped by 1 base and J by 3 bases, with 10 bases between them. The CDR3 contains 16 residues. CDR1 is LGHNA, CDR2 YNFKEQ, per germline. CDR3 in amino acids: CASSQATTLYNSPLHF. The CDR3 DNA reads as TGTGCCAGCAGCCAAGCCACTACCCTCTATAATTCACCCCTCCACTTT.

This chain connects TRBV7-2 to TRBJ1-6; no clear D gene. The CDR3 is 14 residues long. CDR1 and CDR2 from the germline V gene are SGHTA and FQGNSA. V was clipped by 0 bases and J by 9 bases, with 9 bases between them. The CDR3 nucleotides are TGTGCCAGCAGCTTAGCACCCACAAGTTCACCCCTCCACTTT. Translation gives CASSLAPTSSPLHF.

The CDR3 DNA sequence: TGTGCCAGCAGGCCGGGACAGGTTACCGGGGAGCTGTTTTTT. It translates to CASRPGQVTGELFF. This chain joins TRBV6-6 and TRBJ2-2, with 8 bases identical to TRBD1. Germline lookup yields CDR1 MNHNY and CDR2 SVGAGI (reference sequence). J gave up 5 bases and V 6 bases, and 5 bases lay outside the gene matches. The CDR3 extends over 14 amino acids.

The chain is built from TRBV30 and TRBJ1-5; 7 positions match TRBD1. V was pared by 2 bases and J by 4 bases, with 14 bases of the junction left unmatched. The CDR3 loop spans 17 amino acids. Germline values: CDR1 GTSNPN, CDR2 SVGIG (reference sequence). The CDR3 DNA reads TGTGCCTGGAGTCATTCCTGGGGACAGCTAAATAATCAGCCCCAGCATTTT. Translation: CAWSHSWGQLNNQPQHF.

This clone showed up just a few times. The CDR3 protein is CSAGTGAYEQYF. The DNA for the CDR3 is TGCAGCGCCGGGACAGGGGCCTACGAGCAGTACTTC. The rearrangement uses TRBV29-1 and TRBJ2-7; 10 nucleotides match TRBD1. The V gene end was trimmed by 7 bases and the J gene end by 2 bases; junction bases not matched to a gene: 2. There are 12 residues in the CDR3. Looked up from germline, CDR1 is SQVTM and CDR2 is ANQGSEA.

This clone has only a few counts. DNA for the CDR3: TGCGCCAGCAGCAAAGCGGCCGGCACAGATACGCAGTATTTT. The encoded protein is CASSKAAGTDTQYF. This chain joins TRBV5-1 and TRBJ2-3, with D possibly TRBD2 on 5 matching bases. This CDR3 is 14 amino acids long. Per the germline V gene, CDR1 is SGHRS and CDR2 is YFSETQ. Trimming cost V 4 bases and J 1 base, with 10 bases left between them.

Details on this clone: Other DNA sequences of this sample code for an identical CDR3. The chain uses TRBV5-1 and TRBJ2-7; the D is unclear. The germline V and J ends were trimmed by 0 bases and 3 bases, with 4 bases remaining between them. CDR1 is SGHRS and CDR2 is YFSETQ in the germline V gene. The CDR3 is made up of 12 amino acids. The DNA of the CDR3 is TGCGCCAGCAGCTTGGACGGCTACGAGCAGTACTTC. It translates to CASSLDGYEQYF. Based on the CDR3 plus reference TRBV5-1 and TRBJ2-7, the full variable domain is KAGVTQTPRYLIKTRGQQVTLSCSPISGHRSVSWYQQTPGQGLQFLFEYFSETQRNKGNFPGRFSGRQFSNSRSEMNVSTLELGDSALYLCASSLDGYEQYFGPGTRLTVT.

The chain is built from TRBV29-1 and TRBJ2-1; the D gene is possibly TRBD2 (5 bases). The CDR3 contains 13 residues. Per germline, CDR1 SQVTM and CDR2 ANQGSEA. Trimming took 5 bases from V and 3 from J, leaving 11 bases between them. DNA of the CDR3: TGCAGCGTTATATCCGGGATCTACAATGAGCAGTTCTTC. Its translation is CSVISGIYNEQFF.